One and the same sample provided the 16 T cell receptor beta chains below, sequenced in a study of cytomegalovirus exposure and HLA in healthy donors. PCR employed 60 Vbeta and 13 Jbeta primers. The repertoire was sequenced with immunoSEQ multiplex PCR; TCRdb's copy has only in-frame clones and lacks some. The sample includes some 130,000 clones, around 80% of them seen just once. Sequencing was carried out using PBMCs. Source of these receptors: a man between 25 and 39 years old in good health.

The chain employs TRBV7-8 and TRBJ2-7; 8 positions match TRBD2. The trim removed 1 base at V and 6 bases at J, leaving 26 bases unmatched. This CDR3 has 21 residues. Germline CDR1 is SGHVS and CDR2 is FQNEAQ. The CDR3 DNA follows: TGTGCCAGCAGCTTAGAGGGGTCGGGCAGGGAAGCGGGAGAGGGAGTAGGCGAGCAGTACTTC. It yields the protein CASSLEGSGREAGEGVGEQYF.

J is TRBJ2-1 and V is TRBV19, with D maybe TRBD2 (6 bases). CDR3 length equals 17 residues. Germline V CDR1 and CDR2: LNHDA, SQIVND (reference sequence). Trimming cost V 4 bases and J 10 bases, with 26 bases left between them. Here the CDR3 reads CASSTPDSGPGRGEQFF. In DNA, the CDR3 is TGTGCCAGTAGTACCCCCGACAGCGGACCTGGACGGGGGGAGCAGTTCTTC.

The chain combines TRBV4-1 with TRBJ2-5; 9 bases align to TRBD1. Trimming removed 3 bases from V and 5 bases from J; junction bases left unmatched: 4. Germline V CDR1 and CDR2: MGHRA, YSYEKL. This CDR3 is 14 amino acids long. The CDR3 is CASSQGTGWETQYF. DNA of the CDR3: TGCGCCAGCAGCCAGGGGACAGGGTGGGAGACCCAGTACTTC.

The V and J genes are TRBV4-3 and TRBJ2-7; 7 bases are a match to TRBD1. There are 16 residues in the CDR3. In germline, CDR1 is LGHNA, CDR2 YSLEER. Germline trimming cut 0 bases from V and 3 bases from J; bases unmatched to any gene: 8. The CDR3 DNA reads as TGCGCCAGCAGCCAAGATCAGAGGGGGCGAATCTACGAGCAGTACTTC. This translates into CASSQDQRGRIYEQYF.

The table lists this clone with a count of one. The chain carries TRBV16 and TRBJ1-2; TRBD1 might be the D (6 bases). The CDR3 is 15 amino acids. V lost 2 bases and J 0 bases, leaving 10 bases between the germline ends. Per the germline V gene, CDR1 is KGHSY and CDR2 is FQNENV. For the CDR3, the DNA is TGTGCCAGCAGCCAAGGGGGCGCTTCTAACTATGGCTACACCTTC. Protein product: CASSQGGASNYGYTF.

This clone was recorded only once. The chain carries TRBV4-1 and TRBJ1-1; the D is unclear. Germline CDR1 and CDR2: MGHRA and YSYEKL. Trimming took 1 base from V and 7 from J, leaving 19 bases between them. This CDR3 spans 16 amino acids. CDR3 sequence reads: CASSQVRFGGSNEAFF. The DNA of the CDR3 is TGCGCCAGCAGCCAAGTGAGGTTCGGAGGGTCCAATGAAGCTTTCTTT.

A single count supports this clone. The rearrangement links TRBV5-1 to TRBJ2-5, with a possible D match to TRBD2 (6 bases). The CDR3 contains 15 residues. Germline CDR1 reads SGHRS; CDR2 reads YFSETQ. V was trimmed by 0 bases and J by 5 bases, leaving 14 bases between them. CDR3 sequence (DNA): TGCGCCAGCAGCTTGGTCGTCGGGAGAAGTGAGACCCAGTACTTC. This encodes CASSLVVGRSETQYF.

This chain joins TRBV28 and TRBJ2-7, with TRBD2 matching 16 bases. The V gene end was trimmed by 3 bases and the J gene end by 6 bases; junction bases not matched to a gene: 11. CDR3 length equals 18 residues. In germline, CDR1 is MDHEN, CDR2 SYDVKM. The CDR3 is CASSFGTSGRASAVEQYF. Written as DNA, the CDR3 is TGTGCCAGCAGTTTCGGGACTAGCGGGAGGGCCAGTGCTGTCGAGCAGTACTTC.

The chain is built from TRBV10-2 and TRBJ2-5; 11 bases are shared with TRBD2. V gave up 4 bases and J gave up 5 bases; unmatched junction bases: 0. CDR3 length equals 13 residues. Germline CDR1 WSHSY, CDR2 SAAADI. This CDR3 is CASSGTSGETQYF. The CDR3 DNA follows: TGCGCCAGCAGTGGGACTAGCGGGGAGACCCAGTACTTC.

This chain uses TRBV28 with TRBJ2-7; no clear D gene. This CDR3 is built from 12 residues. Trimming cost V 4 bases and J 4 bases, with 8 bases left between them. Germline assignment: CDR1 MDHEN and CDR2 SYDVKM. The CDR3 loop is CASSSTTYEQYF. CDR3 sequence (DNA): TGTGCCAGCAGTTCCACCACTTACGAGCAGTACTTC.

The J gene is TRBJ2-7, the V gene TRBV29-1; D possibly corresponds to TRBD2 (6 bases). V dropped 0 bases and J dropped 0 bases, with 9 bases sitting between them. Per germline, CDR1 SQVTM and CDR2 ANQGSEA. The CDR3 runs 14 residues. The CDR3, as DNA: TGCAGCGTTGAAGATGGGGACTTCTCCTACGAGCAGTACTTC. Its protein is CSVEDGDFSYEQYF.

This chain connects TRBV7-9 to TRBJ1-4, with D possibly TRBD1 on 5 matching bases. The germline V and J ends were trimmed by 4 bases and 8 bases, with 17 bases remaining between them. This CDR3 is built from 15 residues. The germline CDR1 and CDR2 sequences are SEHNR and FQNEAQ (reference sequence). The CDR3 here is CASSSQGGPGEKLFF. CDR3 DNA sequence: TGTGCCAGCAGCTCCCAGGGAGGGCCCGGGGAAAAACTGTTTTTT.

This chain joins TRBV7-6 and TRBJ2-1, with TRBD2 matching over 10 bases. Losses at the gene ends were 2 bases for V and 6 bases for J; bases not matched to a gene: 7. This CDR3 is 16 amino acids long. Germline lookup yields CDR1 SGHVS and CDR2 FNYEAQ. CDR3 in DNA: TGTGCCAGCAGCTTACGTTTTCAGCGGGGGGGCAATGAGCAGTTCTTC. The encoded protein is CASSLRFQRGGNEQFF.

The V gene is TRBV29-1, the J gene TRBJ2-1, with D possibly matching TRBD2 (6 bases). The ends were cut back, 4 bases at V and 4 bases at J, with 17 bases in the middle. Germline loops: CDR1 SQVTM, CDR2 ANQGSEA. CDR3 length equals 15 residues. The CDR3 reads CSVVGGNPLYNEQFF. CDR3 coding DNA: TGCAGCGTTGTGGGCGGGAATCCCTTGTACAATGAGCAGTTCTTC.

J is TRBJ1-6 and V is TRBV5-6; D remains unclear. The V gene lost 1 base and the J gene lost 2 bases, with 10 bases spanning the gap. The CDR3 runs 16 residues. CDR1 is SGHDT, CDR2 YYEEEE, per germline. CDR3 in DNA: TGTGCCAGCAGCTTGAGAGAGAGCGCCTATAATTCACCCCTCCACTTT. Amino acid sequence: CASSLRESAYNSPLHF.

This clone has only one observation. The CDR3 region is CASSPLGTLGEQFF. CDR3 DNA sequence: TGTGCCAGCAGTCCCCTGGGGACTCTGGGTGAGCAGTTCTTC. The genes are TRBV6-5 and TRBJ2-1, with a possible D match to TRBD2 (6 bases). Deletions cut 5 bases from V and 9 bases from J, with 17 bases between. Germline lookup yields CDR1 MNHEY and CDR2 SVGAGI. The length of the CDR3 is 14 residues.